The present T cell receptor (beta chain) was sequenced within a study of T cells in localized non-small cell lung cancer. Study-level points and caveats: Adjacent lung exhibited a median of around 60 among the 100 most abundant tumor clones.

For this clone: Its target is not known.

Sequenced by immunoSEQ multiplex PCR; TCRdb stores in-frame clones only, minus some. The data hold about 43,000 clones, with 91% observed a single time. Trimming took 3 bases from V and 6 from J; bases not matched to a gene: 7. CDR1 is SGHNT and CDR2 is YENEEA in the germline V gene. This CDR3 contains 18 residues. This clonotype originated in a woman aged 35 to 70 with stage II lung adenocarcinoma. Here the sequenced sample was PBMCs, taken before any cancer treatment. This rearrangement joins TRBV11-3 to TRBJ2-2; the match to TRBD2 covers 16 bases. CDR3 sequence reads: CASSFSGTSGGASGELFF. CDR3 bases: TGTGCCAGCAGCTTCTCGGGGACTAGCGGGGGGGCCTCCGGGGAGCTGTTTTTT.